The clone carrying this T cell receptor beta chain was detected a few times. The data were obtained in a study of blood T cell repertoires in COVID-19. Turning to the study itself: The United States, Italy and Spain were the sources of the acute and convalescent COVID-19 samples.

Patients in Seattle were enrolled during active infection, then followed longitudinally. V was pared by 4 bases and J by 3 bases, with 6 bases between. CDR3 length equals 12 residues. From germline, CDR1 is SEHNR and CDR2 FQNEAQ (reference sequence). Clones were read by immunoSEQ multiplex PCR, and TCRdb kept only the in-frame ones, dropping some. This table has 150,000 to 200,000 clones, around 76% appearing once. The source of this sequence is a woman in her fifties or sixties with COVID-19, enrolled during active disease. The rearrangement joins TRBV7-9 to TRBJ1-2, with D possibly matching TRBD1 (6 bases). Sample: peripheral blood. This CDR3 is CASSSGDYGYTF. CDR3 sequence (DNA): TGTGCCAGCAGCTCAGGGGACTATGGCTACACCTTC.